The 9 T cell receptor beta chains listed next were all sequenced from one sample in a study of cytomegalovirus exposure and HLA in healthy donors. This PCR relied on a set of 60 Vbeta primers and 13 Jbeta primers. The method was immunoSEQ multiplex PCR; TCRdb's version includes in-frame clones alone and lacks a portion of them. The sample contains under 200,000 clones, more than 65% of which appear only once. The sample taken for sequencing was PBMCs. These receptor sequences come from a man in his fifties or sixties in good health and CMV-seropositive.

J is TRBJ2-5 and V is TRBV2; D call uncertain. With 6 bases removed from V and 2 bases from J, the gap between germline ends came to 4 bases. The CDR3 sequence is 11 residues long. The V gene's germline CDR1 is SNHLY and CDR2 FYNNEI. This CDR3 is CASRYQETQYF. The CDR3 DNA is TGTGCCAGCAGGTATCAAGAGACCCAGTACTTC.

The chain joins TRBV15 to TRBJ1-2; TRBD1 matches 8 bases. The V gene's germline CDR1 is LNHNV and CDR2 YYDKDF (reference sequence). V was pared by 0 bases and J by 2 bases, with 8 bases of the junction left unmatched. This CDR3 is built from 17 residues. The chain's CDR3 is CATSRDLIGQGNYGYTF. The CDR3 nucleotides are TGTGCCACCAGCAGAGATCTCATCGGACAGGGAAACTATGGCTACACCTTC. Supplemented by reference TRBV15 and TRBJ1-2, the full variable domain reads DAMVIQNPRYQVTQFGKPVTLSCSQTLNHNVMYWYQQKSSQAPKLLFHYYDKDFNNEADTPDNFQSRRPNTSFCFLDIRSPGLGDTAMYLCATSRDLIGQGNYGYTFGSGTRLTVV.

This clone was detected only a few times. The rearrangement links TRBV9 to TRBJ2-3; perhaps TRBD1 as D (6 bases). Trimming pared 4 bases from V and 8 bases from J, leaving 26 bases between. There are 17 residues in the CDR3. The germline CDR1 and CDR2 sequences are SGDLS and YYNGEE. This chain's CDR3 is CASSKGRRTDFRGTQYF. The CDR3 nucleotides are TGTGCCAGCAGCAAGGGTAGGCGGACCGACTTCAGGGGTACGCAGTATTTT.

The chain has TRBV6-1 and TRBJ1-4; D may be TRBD1 (5 bases). The germline V and J ends were trimmed by 7 bases and 6 bases, with 12 bases remaining between them. This CDR3 comprises 13 residues. Germline V CDR1 and CDR2: MNHNS, SASEGT. The CDR3 bases are TGTGCCAGCAACAGACAGCCAGATGAAAAACTGTTTTTT. Residues: CASNRQPDEKLFF.

The rearrangement uses TRBV10-3 and TRBJ1-5; no clear D gene. Germline V gene sequence: CDR1 ENHRY, CDR2 SYGVKD. The CDR3 length is 13 residues. The ends were cut back, 2 bases at V and 6 bases at J, with 8 bases in the middle. The CDR3 DNA follows: TGTGCCATCAGTGAGGGTGCAGGTCAGCCCCAGCATTTT. As protein: CAISEGAGQPQHF.

The gene calls are TRBV7-6 and TRBJ2-5, with 9 bases matching TRBD1. This CDR3 is built from 17 residues. Per the germline V gene, CDR1 is SGHVS and CDR2 is FNYEAQ. With V trimmed by 5 bases and J by 5 bases, 15 bases remained unmatched. CDR3 region: CASSPRPGTGRWETQYF. The CDR3 DNA follows: TGTGCCAGCAGCCCTCGTCCCGGGACAGGGAGGTGGGAGACCCAGTACTTC.

The chain uses TRBV5-1 and TRBJ2-7; 7 positions match TRBD1. From germline, CDR1 is SGHRS and CDR2 YFSETQ. The trim removed 0 bases at V and 2 bases at J, leaving 17 bases unmatched. This CDR3 region has 19 residues. The CDR3 nucleotides read TGCGCCAGCAGCTTGGAAATAAGGCGCCGGGACAGAGGTCCCTACGAGCAGTACTTC. It is translated as CASSLEIRRRDRGPYEQYF.

In its sample, this clone was seen once. The chain joins TRBV7-9 to TRBJ2-3; 14 nucleotides line up with TRBD2. The CDR3 loop spans 17 amino acids. Germline V CDR1 and CDR2: SEHNR, FQNEAQ (reference sequence). J gave up 4 bases and V 0 bases, and 3 bases lay outside the gene matches. The CDR3 spells CASSLASGLAGADTQYF. The CDR3, as DNA: TGTGCCAGCAGCTTAGCCTCGGGACTAGCGGGGGCAGATACGCAGTATTTT.

The chain couples TRBV19 to TRBJ2-1, with 8 bases that match TRBD2. V trimming: 6 bases; J trimming: 7 bases; junction bases outside the gene matches: 11. There are 15 residues in the CDR3. From germline, CDR1 is LNHDA and CDR2 SQIVND (reference sequence). CDR3 bases: TGTGCCAGTAGCTTTACGGGGACTAGGCGTAATGAGCAGTTCTTC. Encoded protein: CASSFTGTRRNEQFF. Full variable domain (remainder filled in from reference TRBV19 and TRBJ2-1): DGGITQSPKYLFRKEGQNVTLSCEQNLNHDAMYWYRQDPGQGLRLIYYSQIVNDFQKGDIAEGYSVSREKKESFPLTVTSAQKNPTAFYLCASSFTGTRRNEQFFGPGTRLTVL.